This T cell receptor beta chain was identified during a study of CD8+CD57+ T cells in acquired aplastic anemia. Looking at the study overall: Across the sorted CD4+ and CD8+ cells, DNA amounts averaged roughly 3 ug.

V was pared by 5 bases and J by 4 bases, with 5 bases of the junction left unmatched. In germline, CDR1 is SGHTA, CDR2 FQGNSA. This CDR3 comprises 15 residues. TCR beta VDJ and CDR3 were profiled, and genomic DNA was the template. MiXCR was run by TCRdb on the reads, yielding one entry per CDR3 protein. In the table there are fewer than 150,000 distinct CDR3 sequences, over 45% of which are singletons. The sample was sorted CD4+, CD8+, or CD8+CD57+ T cells (not recorded which) from PBMCs. V and J are TRBV7-2 and TRBJ1-6; TRBD1 aligns across 7 bases. This TCR derives from a human donor in good health, serving as a control. The CDR3 sequence: CASSPDRAYNSPLHF. The DNA of the CDR3 is TGTGCCAGCAGCCCTGACAGGGCATATAATTCACCCCTCCACTTT.